This T cell receptor beta chain was sequenced during a study of blood T cell repertoires in COVID-19 (dated by TCRdb to about 2020). At the level of the whole study: Samples from collaborators originated in the United States, Italy and Spain and spanned both the acute and convalescent phases of COVID-19. The material from the prospective study consisted of cDNA or gDNA derived from T cells, B-cell-depleted T cells, or PBMCs. Samples came from the ongoing ImmuneRACE study (first 160 participants) plus 1,254 subjects from 6 global collaborators. The repertoires were released in a freely available public database meant as a resource for research on the immune response to SARS-CoV-2. Deeply sampled blood TCRbeta repertoires from subjects exposed to, actively infected with, or recovered from COVID-19 were included in the dataset. The sample metadata nearly always contained a de-identified subject ID, COVID-19 status, age in years and sex. Where available, HLA class I and class II types were obtained from metadata supplied by the sample provider rather than from assay-based typing.

Overall study results and their limits: Clinical and demographic metadata were provided uncurated, with the amount varying by source and participant.

CDR1 is given as LGHNA and CDR2 as YSLEER, both from the germline V gene. Spanning cysteine to phenylalanine, the CDR3 consists of 17 amino acids. The only DNA kept is the CDR3, 51 bases in frame from the first base. V lost 0 bases and J lost 2 bases, and the count of bases not matched to a germline gene is 7. Comment on this clone: What antigen it recognizes has not been identified. Base qualities are not provided; no much larger clone lies one nucleotide away.

Collaborating institutions collected whole blood in K2EDTA tubes following their own protocols. Collaborator samples were shipped for TCRbeta analysis as frozen whole blood, isolated PBMCs, or DNA extracted from either sample type. TCRbeta CDR3 regions were amplified from genomic DNA using the immunoSEQ Assay, a bias-controlled multiplex PCR. In the original analysis: Within the assay, amplification of reference gene primers was used to estimate how many nucleated cells each sample contained. Sequence reads were collapsed and filtered to measure the absolute abundance of every unique TCRbeta CDR3 rearrangement. For each sample, productive Simpson clonality was calculated as the square root of Simpson's diversity index across productive rearrangements. Entries here come from immuneACCESS through TCRdb and include only in-frame sequences with V and J called. Some clones fail to appear in such tables; in the studies checked, an unresolved V gene covers under half of the shortfall, and the cause of the remainder is unknown. V, J and clone size were drawn from that table, and D and trimming were deduced from the DNA. Within this sample are 120,000 to 150,000 clones, with about 85% of them counted one time only. The ten largest clones add up to 2.6% of the sample.

Sequencing was performed on peripheral blood. This chain joins TRBV4-3 to TRBJ2-3; TRBD2 matches 8 bases in the middle. The source is a human donor with acute or convalescent COVID-19. The donor label of this sample is uncertain. The CDR3 region reads CASSQDTGGGFTDTQYF. The nucleotide sequence reads as follows: TGCGCCAGCAGCCAAGATACCGGCGGGGGGTTCACAGATACGCAGTATTTT.